This T cell receptor beta chain is from a study of CD8+CD57+ T cells in acquired aplastic anemia. Study-level information: Sorted CD4+ plus CD8+ cells gave DNA averaging around 3 ug.

This clonotype has a single count. V was shortened by 1 base and J by 0 bases, with 8 bases between the two germline ends. CDR1 is SEHNR, CDR2 FQNEAQ, per germline (reference sequence). The length of the CDR3 is 15 residues. Genomic DNA acted as the template from which TCR beta VDJ combination and CDR3 sequence profiling were carried out. TCRdb called the reads again in MiXCR, with one record for every CDR3 protein. The data show about 190,000 distinct CDR3 sequences, 50% to 55% seen once. The sequencing input was sorted CD4+, CD8+, or CD8+CD57+ T cells (not recorded which) from PBMCs. This clonotype originated in a human donor in good health, serving as a control. V and J are TRBV7-9 and TRBJ2-3, with unresolved D. The CDR3 is CASSLGADSTDTQYF. CDR3 DNA: TGTGCCAGCAGCTTAGGGGCGGACAGCACAGATACGCAGTATTTT.